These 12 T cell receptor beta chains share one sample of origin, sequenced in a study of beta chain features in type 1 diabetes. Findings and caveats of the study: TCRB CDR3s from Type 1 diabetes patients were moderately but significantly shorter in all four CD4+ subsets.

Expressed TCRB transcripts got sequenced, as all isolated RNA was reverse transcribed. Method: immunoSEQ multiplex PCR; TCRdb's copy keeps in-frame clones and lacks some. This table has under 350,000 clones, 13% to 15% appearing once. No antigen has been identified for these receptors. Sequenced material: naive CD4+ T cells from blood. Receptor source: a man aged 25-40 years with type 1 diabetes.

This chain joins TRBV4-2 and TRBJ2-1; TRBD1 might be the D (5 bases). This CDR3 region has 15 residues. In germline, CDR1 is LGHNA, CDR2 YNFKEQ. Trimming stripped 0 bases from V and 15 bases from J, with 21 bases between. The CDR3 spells CASSQETTGGAPRFF. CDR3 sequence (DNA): TGTGCCAGCAGCCAAGAAACGACGGGTGGGGCTCCCCGGTTCTTC.

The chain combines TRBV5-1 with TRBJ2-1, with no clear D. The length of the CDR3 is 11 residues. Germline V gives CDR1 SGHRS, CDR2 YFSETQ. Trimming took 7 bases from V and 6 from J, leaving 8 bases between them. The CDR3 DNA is TGCGCCAGCTTCATAGCCAATGAGCAGTTCTTC. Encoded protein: CASFIANEQFF.

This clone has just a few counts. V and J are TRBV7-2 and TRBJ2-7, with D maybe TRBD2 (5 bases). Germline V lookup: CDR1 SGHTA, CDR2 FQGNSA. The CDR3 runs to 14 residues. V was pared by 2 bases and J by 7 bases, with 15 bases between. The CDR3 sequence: CASSLSVAAGEQYF. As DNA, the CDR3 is TGTGCCAGCAGCTTAAGCGTTGCCGCGGGTGAGCAGTACTTC. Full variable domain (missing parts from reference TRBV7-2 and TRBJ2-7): GAGVSQSPSNKVTEKGKDVELRCDPISGHTALYWYRQSLGQGLEFLIYFQGNSAPDKSGLPSDRFSAERTGGSVSTLTIQRTQQEDSAVYLCASSLSVAAGEQYFGPGTRLTVT.

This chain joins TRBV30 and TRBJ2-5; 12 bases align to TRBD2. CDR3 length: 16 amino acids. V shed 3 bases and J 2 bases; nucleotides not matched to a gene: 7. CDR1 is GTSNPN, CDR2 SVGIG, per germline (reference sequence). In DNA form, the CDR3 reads TGTGCCTGGAGGACTAGCGGGAGTGGGGGTCAAGAGACCCAGTACTTC. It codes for CAWRTSGSGGQETQYF.

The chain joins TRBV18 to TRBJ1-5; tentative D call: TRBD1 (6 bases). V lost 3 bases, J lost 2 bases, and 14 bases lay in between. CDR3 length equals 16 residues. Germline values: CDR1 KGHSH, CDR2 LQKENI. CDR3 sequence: CASSPNGGAGNQPQHF. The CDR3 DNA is TGTGCCAGCTCACCCAACGGGGGGGCAGGCAATCAGCCCCAGCATTTT. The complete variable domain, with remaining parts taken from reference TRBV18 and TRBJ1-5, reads NAGVMQNPRHLVRRRGQEARLRCSPMKGHSHVYWYRQLPEEGLKFMVYLQKENIIDESGMPKERFSAEFPKEGPSILRIQQVVRGDSAAYFCASSPNGGAGNQPQHFGDGTRLSIL.

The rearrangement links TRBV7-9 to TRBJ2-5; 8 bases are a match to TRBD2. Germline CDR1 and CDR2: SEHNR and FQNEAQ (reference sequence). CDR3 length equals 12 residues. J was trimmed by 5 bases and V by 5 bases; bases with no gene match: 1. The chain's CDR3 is CASSRTSETQYF. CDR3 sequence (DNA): TGTGCCAGCAGCCGGACTAGCGAGACCCAGTACTTC.

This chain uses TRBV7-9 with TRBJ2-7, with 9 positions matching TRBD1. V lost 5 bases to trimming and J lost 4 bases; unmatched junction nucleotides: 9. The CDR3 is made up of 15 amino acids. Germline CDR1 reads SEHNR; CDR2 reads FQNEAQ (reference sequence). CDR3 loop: CASSPYRGRGYEQYF. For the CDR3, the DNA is TGTGCCAGCAGCCCGTACAGGGGGCGCGGGTACGAGCAGTACTTC.

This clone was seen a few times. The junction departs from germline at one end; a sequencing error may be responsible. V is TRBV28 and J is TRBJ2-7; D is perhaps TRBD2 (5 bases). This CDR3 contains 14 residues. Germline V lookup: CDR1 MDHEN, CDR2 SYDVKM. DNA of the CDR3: TGTGCCAGCAGTTTAGGGATACTCCGGGGAGATTGGGACTTC. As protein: CASSLGILRGDWDF.

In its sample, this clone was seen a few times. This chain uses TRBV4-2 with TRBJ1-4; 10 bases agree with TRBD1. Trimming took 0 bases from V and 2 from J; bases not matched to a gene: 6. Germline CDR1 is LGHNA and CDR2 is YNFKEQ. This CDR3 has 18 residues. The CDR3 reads CASSQEKGTGDTNEKLFF. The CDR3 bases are TGTGCCAGCAGCCAAGAAAAGGGGACAGGGGACACTAATGAAAAACTGTTTTTT.

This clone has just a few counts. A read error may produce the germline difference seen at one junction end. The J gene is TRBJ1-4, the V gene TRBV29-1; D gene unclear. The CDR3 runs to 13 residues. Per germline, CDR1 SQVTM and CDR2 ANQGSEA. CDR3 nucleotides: TGCGGCGTTCGACCAGACTTTAATGAAAAACTGTTTTTT. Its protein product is CGVRPDFNEKLFF.

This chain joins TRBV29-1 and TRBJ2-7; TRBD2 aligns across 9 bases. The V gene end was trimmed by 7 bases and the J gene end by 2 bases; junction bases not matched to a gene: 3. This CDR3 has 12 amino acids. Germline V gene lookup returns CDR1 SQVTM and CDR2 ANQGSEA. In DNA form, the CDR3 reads TGCAGCGCAGCGGGAGGACCCTACGAGCAGTACTTC. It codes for CSAAGGPYEQYF.

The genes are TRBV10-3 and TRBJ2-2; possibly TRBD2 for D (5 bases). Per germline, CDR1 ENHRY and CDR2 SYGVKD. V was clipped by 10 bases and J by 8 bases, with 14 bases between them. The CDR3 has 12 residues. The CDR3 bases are TGTGCCACCGGCCTAGCCACTGGGGAGCTGTTTTTT. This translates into CATGLATGELFF.